Reported below is one T cell receptor beta chain. This clonotype was seen repeatedly, ten times or more. Its binding antigen is unknown. No much larger clone is present one base from it, and per-base qualities are unavailable. Ends trimmed: V by 5 bases, J by 5 bases; bases unmatched to a gene: 8. Reading the germline V gene gives CDR1 MDHEN and CDR2 SYDVKM. Including the terminal cysteine and phenylalanine, the CDR3 comprises 16 residues. Left in the record is the CDR3 DNA by itself, 48 bases read in frame from the first base. This specimen belongs to a study of T cell repertoires in cytomegalovirus infection (dated by TCRdb to between 2018 and 2021). In the study overall: Donor HLA type was relevant to the analysis, as public TCR beta signatures indicated carriage of CMV infection together with the matching HLA type.

Reads for this sample came from an Illumina HiSeq 1500. The public reads were reprocessed in TCRdb via fastp at Q25 and MiXCR, keeping in-frame beta chains. Rows merge per CDR3 protein into single entries with the most common DNA and genes. The sample includes roughly 320,000 distinct CDR3 sequences, with roughly 9.3% observed a single time. Approximately 2.4% of the sample is held by the ten biggest clonotypes. Study-wide conclusions, independent of this receptor: In the ex vivo response, HLA-C-restricted CMV-specific TCR beta clonotypes were dominant, and in two of eight donors the single most frequent clonotype came from this HLA-C-restricted group. In both this cohort and an independent cohort of some 370 donors, the cumulative frequency of public TCR beta family members distinguished carriers of CMV infection plus the relevant HLA type.

This chain joins TRBV28 to TRBJ2-2, and 10 bases in between align with TRBD1. The sample was PBMCs. The sequence was obtained from a human donor in good health (CMV status not recorded). Some clones in this sample may be carry-over from other donors' samples. The CDR3 protein sequence reads: CASSIPGQGRTGELFF. Here is the DNA: TGTGCCAGCAGTATCCCGGGACAGGGGCGAACCGGGGAGCTGTTTTTT.